This TCR beta chain stems from a study of PD-1 blockade in classical Hodgkin lymphoma. Profiled with immunoSEQ multiplex PCR; TCRdb holds only in-frame clones, not every one. This table holds around 25,000 clones, approximately 87% found once. Between the trimmed V and J ends, which lost 4 bases and 10 bases, there was a span of 19 bases. The CDR3 extends over 14 amino acids. Germline values: CDR1 MNHNS, CDR2 SASEGT. Time point here: cycle 4 day 1 (C4D1), after around six weeks of nivolumab. With no exception, relapse followed autologous stem cell transplantation in all patients, and brentuximab vedotin exposure varied.

The chain is built from TRBV6-1 and TRBJ1-1; D unclear. The TCR originated in a human donor with classical Hodgkin lymphoma. Specimen: peripheral blood mononuclear cells (PBMCs), collected before the fourth cycle of nivolumab. CDR3: CASSGYGTGVGAFF. CDR3 nucleotide sequence: TGTGCCAGCAGTGGGTATGGAACTGGGGTTGGAGCTTTCTTT.